A single sample gave rise to the 7 T cell receptor beta chains below, sequenced in a study of blood T cell repertoires in COVID-19. Generated by immunoSEQ multiplex PCR, the TCRdb table keeps only in-frame clones and is missing some. The data show approximately 210,000 clones, with 80% to 85% seen just once and roughly 5% held by the top ten. Sequencing input: peripheral blood. These receptor sequences come from a human donor in a cohort sampled during active COVID-19.

The chain joins TRBV4-2 to TRBJ2-3, with 11 bases lining up with TRBD2. This CDR3 has 18 amino acids. CDR1 and CDR2 from the germline V gene are LGHNA and YNFKEQ. V was pared by 0 bases and J by 6 bases, with 11 bases of the junction left unmatched. In DNA form, the CDR3 reads TGTGCCAGCAGCCAAGACCCTCAGACTAGCGGGGTTTGGGATACGCAGTATTTT. This gives the protein CASSQDPQTSGVWDTQYF.

The sample holds one count of this clone. V usage is TRBV15 and J usage is TRBJ2-4; tentatively, D is TRBD2 (6 bases). Trimming took off 5 bases at V and 7 bases at J, with 9 bases between the two ends. Germline assignment: CDR1 LNHNV and CDR2 YYDKDF (reference sequence). This CDR3 has 12 residues. CDR3 sequence: CATSRELNIQYF. The CDR3 DNA follows: TGTGCCACCAGCCGGGAGCTCAACATTCAGTACTTC.

This clone was counted a few times. The rearrangement links TRBV30 to TRBJ1-5; maybe TRBD1 (6 bases). The CDR3 consists of 17 residues. Trimming cost V 1 base and J 1 base, with 17 bases left between them. Germline V gives CDR1 GTSNPN, CDR2 SVGIG (reference sequence). CDR3 in amino acids: CAWSGLAGASSNQPQHF. The CDR3 nucleotides are TGTGCCTGGAGTGGTTTGGCAGGGGCCTCCAGCAATCAGCCCCAGCATTTT.

The V gene is TRBV9, the J gene TRBJ2-7, with no clear D. Trimming removed 4 bases at V and 3 bases at J, with 11 bases between. There are 13 residues in the CDR3. Germline values: CDR1 SGDLS, CDR2 YYNGEE. CDR3 DNA: TGTGCCAGCAGCCCCCCGAACAGCTACGAGCAGTACTTC. This sequence encodes CASSPPNSYEQYF.

A few counts support this clone. V usage is TRBV16 and J usage is TRBJ2-7, with a tentative D call TRBD1 (5 bases). The germline CDR1 and CDR2 sequences are KGHSY and FQNENV. The CDR3 is 12 amino acids. The germline V and J ends were trimmed by 6 bases and 4 bases, with 10 bases remaining between them. The CDR3 DNA reads TGTGCCAGCAGTCGTCAGGGTTACGAGCAGTACTTC. Its protein product is CASSRQGYEQYF.

CDR3: CASSLTTGTPSEGYTF. The CDR3, as DNA: TGTGCCAGCAGCTTAACCACAGGGACCCCCTCGGAAGGCTACACCTTC. J is TRBJ1-2 and V is TRBV7-3; D possibly corresponds to TRBD1 (6 bases). Germline loops: CDR1 SGHTA, CDR2 FQGTGA. This CDR3 has 16 amino acids. The ends were cut back, 0 bases at V and 8 bases at J, with 19 bases in the middle. Variable domain in full (rest from reference TRBV7-3 and TRBJ1-2): GAGVSQTPSNKVTEKGKYVELRCDPISGHTALYWYRQSLGQGPEFLIYFQGTGAADDSGLPNDRFFAVRPEGSVSTLKIQRTERGDSAVYLCASSLTTGTPSEGYTFGSGTRLTVV.

The chain uses TRBV7-8 and TRBJ1-2; D remains ambiguous. This CDR3 comprises 14 residues. Trimming shortened V by 0 bases and J by 4 bases, and 9 bases separated the two germline ends. Germline values: CDR1 SGHVS, CDR2 FQNEAQ. CDR3 sequence: CASSLAGVSYGYTF. The CDR3 DNA reads as TGTGCCAGCAGCTTAGCAGGAGTCAGCTATGGCTACACCTTC.